This entry describes one T cell receptor beta chain. Antigen unknown. The CDR3 runs to 17 residues. Germline CDR1 reads LGHNA; CDR2 reads YSLEER. J was trimmed by 3 bases and V by 0 bases; bases with no gene match: 7. These data come from a study of radiotherapy plus CTLA-4 blockade in lung cancer. Study at large: Objective responses emerged in around 18% of patients, and 25% to 40% attained disease control.

In chemo-refractory metastatic non-small-cell lung cancer, patients got ipilimumab CTLA-4 blockade together with focal radiation. General study findings and limits: The best prediction of response reportedly came from early blood T cell clone dynamics, with interferon-beta. Radiotherapy plus ipilimumab was followed by expansion in blood of tumor-derived TCR clones.

Only in-frame clones appear in the TCRdb table, and some are missing; sequencing was by immunoSEQ multiplex PCR. This sample yields fewer than 140,000 clones, of which approximately 87% are seen a single time; over 2% belongs to the top ten. The rearrangement links TRBV4-3 to TRBJ2-2; 7 bases are shared with TRBD1. The input for sequencing was peripheral blood, taken from a patient treated with radiotherapy plus ipilimumab. This TCR was recovered from a human donor with non-small cell lung cancer that progressed on radiotherapy plus ipilimumab. Some clones in this sample may be carry-over from other donors' samples. CDR3 DNA: TGCGCCAGCAGCCAAGAAGCTACGGGACAGTACACCGGGGAGCTGTTTTTT. This codes for CASSQEATGQYTGELFF.